The 27 T cell receptor beta chains reported below all come from one sample, sequenced in a study of cytomegalovirus exposure and HLA in healthy donors. The PCR employed 60 Vbeta primers together with 13 Jbeta primers. The protocol was immunoSEQ multiplex PCR, while the TCRdb copy is restricted to in-frame clones and leaves out a portion. The sample records under 150,000 clones, 75% to 85% being singletons. Sequenced: PBMCs. These receptors originate from a woman in her 40s in good health and CMV-seronegative.

Comment on this clone: Since no conserved phenylalanine or tryptophan closes the CDR3, a read error is the likely cause. The limits of the CDR3 on the DNA are not certain, so only TCRdb's listed CDR3 is given. V usage is TRBV21-1 and J usage is TRBJ1-1. TRBV21-1 is a pseudogene locus. 9 amino acids form the CDR3, both terminal residues included. CDR3 residues: CASSKVSGI.

In this sample, this clone turned up a few times. The chain has TRBV5-6 and TRBJ2-7, with 7 nucleotides matching TRBD1. Germline-derived CDR1 and CDR2 are SGHDT and YYEEEE. This CDR3 is built from 14 residues. Trimming cost V 3 bases and J 1 base; bases outside gene matches: 4. The CDR3 nucleotides read TGTGCCAGCAGCTGGGGACAGCGATCCTACGAGCAGTACTTC. Translated: CASSWGQRSYEQYF. Together with reference TRBV5-6 and TRBJ2-7, the CDR3 gives the full variable domain: DAGVTQSPTHLIKTRGQQVTLRCSPKSGHDTVSWYQQALGQGPQFIFQYYEEEERQRGNFPDRFSGHQFPNYSSELNVNALLLGDSALYLCASSWGQRSYEQYFGPGTRLTVT.

The chain recombines TRBV23-1 with TRBJ2-2; 10 bases are shared with TRBD1. TRBV23-1 is classed as an ORF, of uncertain function. This CDR3 spans 17 amino acids. The junction had 4 bases not matched to a gene; V was cut back by 0 bases and J by 3 bases. The CDR3 coding sequence is TGCGCCAGCAGTCAATCGAAGGGACAGGGGTACACCGGGGAGCTGTTTTTT. Residues: CASSQSKGQGYTGELFF.

The V call is TRBV6-5, the J call TRBJ1-1; 8 bases are shared with TRBD1. Germline V gives CDR1 MNHEY, CDR2 SVGAGI. The trim removed 5 bases at V and 1 base at J, leaving 3 bases unmatched. There are 14 residues in the CDR3. The CDR3 DNA reads as TGTGCCAGCAGTGGGACAGGACAGAACACTGAAGCTTTCTTT. Translating it yields CASSGTGQNTEAFF.

The rearrangement joins TRBV5-4 to TRBJ1-2; D remains ambiguous. CDR3 length equals 14 residues. Germline CDR1 is SGHNT and CDR2 is YYREEE (reference sequence). V was clipped by 4 bases and J by 6 bases, with 16 bases between them. CDR3 residues: CASSLKPLANGYTF. The CDR3 nucleotides are TGTGCCAGCAGCCTCAAACCTCTAGCGAATGGCTACACCTTC. The full variable domain, in which reference TRBV5-4 and TRBJ1-2 provide the parts outside the CDR3, is ETGVTQSPTHLIKTRGQQVTLRCSSQSGHNTVSWYQQALGQGPQFIFQYYREEENGRGNFPPRFSGLQFPNYSSELNVNALELDDSALYLCASSLKPLANGYTFGSGTRLTVV.

The V and J genes are TRBV5-1 and TRBJ2-2, with 11 bases lining up with TRBD1. This CDR3 is built from 15 residues. The germline gives CDR1 SGHRS, CDR2 YFSETQ. V lost 3 bases and J lost 7; bases outside the gene matches: 5. The CDR3 spells CASSSRTGGFGELFF. CDR3 sequence (DNA): TGCGCCAGCAGCTCTCGGACAGGGGGCTTCGGGGAGCTGTTTTTT.

To note about this clone: The germline gene is not matched at one end of the junction; a read error may be the cause. The genes are TRBV7-9 and TRBJ1-2; TRBD1 aligns across 7 bases. The length of the CDR3 is 12 residues. The V gene's germline CDR1 is SEHNR and CDR2 FQNEAQ (reference sequence). CDR3 residues: CSSSLSLGTAYF. The CDR3 nucleotides read TGTTCCAGCAGCTTATCTCTAGGGACAGCATACTTC. Filled out from reference TRBV7-9 and TRBJ1-2, the complete variable domain reads DTGVSQNPRHKITKRGQNVTFRCDPISEHNRLYWYRQTLGQGPEFLTYFQNEAQLEKSRLLSDRFSAERPKGSFSTLEIQRTEQGDSAMYLCSSSLSLGTAYFGSGTRLTVV.

The V and J genes are TRBV7-9 and TRBJ1-2; weak D call: TRBD1 (5 bases). The CDR3 extends over 13 amino acids. Germline-derived CDR1 and CDR2 are SEHNR and FQNEAQ (reference sequence). V was cut by 8 bases and J by 5 bases, with 15 bases left in between. Written as DNA, the CDR3 is TGTGCCAGCGGGGATAGGGGTGGGTATGGCTACACCTTC. Translation gives CASGDRGGYGYTF.

The chain employs TRBV29-1 and TRBJ1-3, with D unresolved. Germline values: CDR1 SQVTM, CDR2 ANQGSEA. V lost 4 bases and J 4 bases, leaving 8 bases between the germline ends. The length of the CDR3 is 12 residues. CDR3 sequence: CSVAGFGNTIYF. The CDR3 region has the DNA TGCAGCGTTGCAGGCTTCGGAAACACCATATATTTT.

The V and J genes are TRBV6-1 and TRBJ2-7, with TRBD1 identical over 8 bases. This CDR3 is built from 15 residues. From germline, CDR1 is MNHNS and CDR2 SASEGT. Trimming at V came to 9 bases and at J to 0 bases, leaving 10 bases not matched to a gene. The CDR3 here is CASHPGQAGSYEQYF. The CDR3 DNA reads as TGTGCCAGTCACCCGGGACAGGCGGGCTCCTACGAGCAGTACTTC.

There are a few counts of this clone. V and J are TRBV5-1 and TRBJ2-1; 8 bases agree with TRBD2. The length of the CDR3 is 17 residues. Germline V CDR1 and CDR2: SGHRS, YFSETQ. V lost 5 bases, J lost 5 bases, and 15 bases stayed unmatched. The CDR3 here is CASRVRWRGDYNNEQFF. CDR3 in DNA: TGCGCCAGCAGGGTGAGATGGCGGGGGGACTACAACAATGAGCAGTTCTTC.

The chain is built from TRBV6-6 and TRBJ2-3, with 10 bases identical to TRBD2. The J segment lost 4 bases and the V segment lost 10 bases, leaving 8 bases of the junction unmatched. The CDR3 consists of 14 residues. Germline-derived CDR1 and CDR2 are MNHNY and SVGAGI (reference sequence). The CDR3 region is CATGLAGGSDTQYF. The CDR3 DNA is TGTGCCACCGGCTTAGCGGGGGGATCAGATACGCAGTATTTT.

This rearrangement joins TRBV2 to TRBJ1-6; the D is unclear. V was trimmed by 6 bases and J by 7 bases, leaving 7 bases between them. Germline V gene data show CDR1 as SNHLY and CDR2 as FYNNEI. The CDR3 spans 12 residues. As DNA, the CDR3 is TGTGCCAGCAGGGAACAGAATTCACCCCTCCACTTT. Translation gives CASREQNSPLHF.

The chain combines TRBV10-3 with TRBJ1-2; 9 bases line up with TRBD1. The germline V gene has CDR1 ENHRY and CDR2 SYGVKD. With 6 bases clipped from V and 8 bases from J, the junction kept 4 bases outside the gene matches. This CDR3 has 12 amino acids. CDR3 residues: CAISSTGGGYTF. The CDR3 region has the DNA TGTGCCATCAGCTCTACAGGGGGCGGCTACACCTTC.

The chain is built from TRBV28 and TRBJ2-1; tentative D call: TRBD2 (5 bases). V lost 6 bases to trimming and J lost 8 bases, with 17 bases between them. This CDR3 is built from 14 residues. Germline loops: CDR1 MDHEN, CDR2 SYDVKM. The CDR3 sequence is CASSRTYFVDEQFF. Written as DNA, the CDR3 is TGTGCCAGCAGCCGGACTTACTTTGTCGATGAGCAGTTCTTC. The full variable domain, with the rest looked up from reference TRBV28 and TRBJ2-1, is DVKVTQSSRYLVKRTGEKVFLECVQDMDHENMFWYRQDPGLGLRLIYFSYDVKMKEKGDIPEGYSVSREKKERFSLILESASTNQTSMYLCASSRTYFVDEQFFGPGTRLTVL.

The chain joins TRBV30 to TRBJ1-2; the D gene is possibly TRBD1 (6 bases). The CDR3 is 12 residues long. Germline V lookup: CDR1 GTSNPN, CDR2 SVGIG (reference sequence). Trimming stripped 4 bases from V and 8 bases from J, with 14 bases between. Here the CDR3 DNA reads TGTGCCTGGACCGCGGACAGAAGCGGCTACACCTTC. Translation: CAWTADRSGYTF.

The genes are TRBV18 and TRBJ2-1; possibly TRBD1 for D (6 bases). The V gene lost 5 bases and the J gene lost 9 bases, with 14 bases spanning the gap. The CDR3 is made up of 13 amino acids. Per germline, CDR1 KGHSH and CDR2 LQKENI. DNA of the CDR3: TGTGCCAGCTCAGCAAACAGGGATAGTGAGCAGTTCTTC. Amino acids: CASSANRDSEQFF.

This rearrangement joins TRBV7-9 to TRBJ2-2, with no clear D. The ends were cut back, 3 bases at V and 0 bases at J, with 5 bases in the middle. The CDR3 covers 14 residues. In germline, CDR1 is SEHNR, CDR2 FQNEAQ (reference sequence). The CDR3 region is CASSLVANTGELFF. The CDR3, as DNA: TGTGCCAGCAGCTTGGTAGCGAACACCGGGGAGCTGTTTTTT.

The chain joins TRBV2 to TRBJ1-1; TRBD1 might be the D (5 bases). V was trimmed by 6 bases and J by 0 bases, leaving 11 bases between them. The CDR3 totals 14 residues. CDR1 SNHLY and CDR2 FYNNEI come from the germline V gene. For the CDR3, the DNA is TGTGCCAGCAGATTGACAGAAGTGAACACTGAAGCTTTCTTT. Protein: CASRLTEVNTEAFF.

The chain uses TRBV10-3 and TRBJ2-1; 9 bases map to TRBD2. V shed 9 bases, J shed 5 bases, and the junction held 11 bases outside the gene matches. Per the germline V gene, CDR1 is ENHRY and CDR2 is SYGVKD. There are 15 residues in the CDR3. CDR3 in amino acids: CAIRTSAIVDNEQFF. Here the CDR3 DNA reads TGTGCCATTAGGACTAGCGCGATCGTAGACAATGAGCAGTTCTTC.

The chain uses TRBV30 and TRBJ2-2, with TRBD2 matching over 9 bases. The CDR3 has 15 amino acids. V trimming: 0 bases; J trimming: 6 bases; junction bases outside the gene matches: 5. Germline-derived CDR1 and CDR2 are GTSNPN and SVGIG (reference sequence). The CDR3 reads CAWSVEAGGPGELFF. In DNA form, the CDR3 reads TGTGCCTGGAGTGTTGAAGCGGGGGGACCCGGGGAGCTGTTTTTT.

The CDR3, as DNA: TGTGCCAGCAGTTCTCTAAGGTCCGGGGGGGAAAAACTGTTTTTT. Amino acid sequence: CASSSLRSGGEKLFF. The chain recombines TRBV27 with TRBJ1-4, with D tentatively TRBD1 (5 bases). The germline V gene encodes CDR1 MNHEY and CDR2 SMNVEV (reference sequence). The V gene lost 4 bases and the J gene lost 8 bases, with 17 bases spanning the gap. The CDR3 runs 15 residues.

This sequence joins TRBV7-9 and TRBJ1-4, with 10 nucleotides matching TRBD1. With V trimmed by 5 bases and J by 4 bases, 4 bases remained unmatched. This CDR3 region has 15 residues. Germline CDR1 reads SEHNR; CDR2 reads FQNEAQ (reference sequence). The CDR3 DNA is TGTGCCAGCAGCCTAGGGGACAGGGGTAATGAAAAACTGTTTTTT. Translating gives CASSLGDRGNEKLFF.

The chain couples TRBV5-1 to TRBJ1-1, with D uncertain. The germline V gene encodes CDR1 SGHRS and CDR2 YFSETQ. V lost 2 bases and J lost 0, with 5 bases in between. The CDR3 has 13 residues. CDR3 DNA sequence: TGCGCCAGCAGCTTAAGCGTGAACACTGAAGCTTTCTTT. Residues: CASSLSVNTEAFF. The full variable domain, rest sourced from reference TRBV5-1 and TRBJ1-1, is KAGVTQTPRYLIKTRGQQVTLSCSPISGHRSVSWYQQTPGQGLQFLFEYFSETQRNKGNFPGRFSGRQFSNSRSEMNVSTLELGDSALYLCASSLSVNTEAFFGQGTRLTVV.

This chain connects TRBV2 to TRBJ1-5; no clear D. The CDR3 consists of 13 residues. The germline CDR1 and CDR2 sequences are SNHLY and FYNNEI. Trimming removed 8 bases from V and 5 bases from J, with 13 bases in between. CDR3 residues: CASGRMRDQPQHF. In DNA, the CDR3 is TGTGCCAGCGGACGAATGAGGGATCAGCCCCAGCATTTT.

This chain connects TRBV10-3 to TRBJ1-3; D call uncertain. Per the germline V gene, CDR1 is ENHRY and CDR2 is SYGVKD. This CDR3 region has 12 residues. V lost 10 bases and J 16 bases, leaving 23 bases between the germline ends. The CDR3 nucleotides are TGTGCCACAAACCGAGGGTCCCGCCATTGGTATTTT. Translating gives CATNRGSRHWYF.

In regard to this clone: Sequence at one end of the junction differs from germline and may be a read error. J is TRBJ2-1 and V is TRBV7-7, with a possible D match to TRBD1 (6 bases). CDR1 is SSHAT, CDR2 FNYEAQ, per germline (reference sequence). The CDR3 loop spans 13 amino acids. The DNA of the CDR3 is TGTGCTAGCAGCTTGAGTGGGGGCAGTGAGCAGTTCTTC. This encodes CASSLSGGSEQFF.